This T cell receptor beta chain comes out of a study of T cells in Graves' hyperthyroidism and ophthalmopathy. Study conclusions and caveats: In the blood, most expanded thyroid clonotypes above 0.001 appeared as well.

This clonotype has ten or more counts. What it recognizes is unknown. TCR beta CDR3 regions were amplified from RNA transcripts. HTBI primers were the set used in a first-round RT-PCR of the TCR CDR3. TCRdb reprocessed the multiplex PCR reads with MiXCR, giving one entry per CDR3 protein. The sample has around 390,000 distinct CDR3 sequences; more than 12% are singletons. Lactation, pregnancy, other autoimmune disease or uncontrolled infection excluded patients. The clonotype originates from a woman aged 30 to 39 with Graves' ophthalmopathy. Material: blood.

The chain's CDR3 is CASSFLVNSGNTIYF. CDR3 in DNA: TGTGCCAGCAGCTTTCTCGTCAACTCTGGAAACACCATATATTTT. The chain recombines TRBV11-2 with TRBJ1-3; D is uncertain. The length of the CDR3 is 15 residues. Trimming took 3 bases from V and 0 from J, leaving 9 bases between them. Germline-derived CDR1 and CDR2 are SGHAT and FQNNGV.